The 24 T cell receptor beta chains below all came from one sample that was sequenced in a study of human T cells and chemical hapten exposure (dated by TCRdb to the early 2020s). Library prep was done by RACE. Sequencer: NextSeq 500. Using fastp trimming at Q25 and MiXCR clonotype assembly, TCRdb reanalyzed the public sequencing data and kept in-frame beta chains. Every CDR3 protein is listed once, alongside the most common genes and DNA of its rows. The sample records 250,000 to 300,000 distinct CDR3 sequences, almost 8% of which are singletons. The top ten clones comprise 1.2% of the sample. Reading the label with the study, this specimen's time point is: pre-sensitization, week 0. The sample's treatment or condition label, decoded: therapeutic diphenylcyclopropenone sensitization with weekly scalp DPC. The source was whole blood, collected in connection with sensitization to the hapten diphenylcyclopropenone (DPC). The receptors here all came from a man younger than 30 with alopecia areata. Some clones in this sample may be carry-over from other donors' samples.

This clonotype was detected only a few times. J is TRBJ2-1 and V is TRBV7-3; 9 positions agree with TRBD2. The J segment lost 0 bases and the V segment lost 3 bases, leaving 6 bases of the junction unmatched. The CDR3 is 17 residues long. CDR1 and CDR2 from the germline V gene are SGHTA and FQGTGA. The CDR3 DNA reads TGTGCCAGCAGCTTTGGGCTAGCGGGGAGCTCCTACAATGAGCAGTTCTTC. The encoded protein is CASSFGLAGSSYNEQFF.

The chain links TRBV27 to TRBJ1-1; weak D call: TRBD1 (6 bases). This CDR3 region has 18 residues. Trimming left V 5 bases short and J 0 bases short, with 22 bases between. Looked up from germline, CDR1 is MNHEY and CDR2 is SMNVEV (reference sequence). The CDR3 spells CASSPPSWDNLMNTEAFF. The CDR3 DNA is TGTGCCAGCAGTCCCCCCAGCTGGGACAACCTCATGAACACTGAAGCTTTCTTT.

The chain couples TRBV12-3 or TRBV12-4 to TRBJ1-4; TRBD1 might be the D (5 bases). Trimming took 4 bases from V and 3 from J, leaving 12 bases between them. The CDR3 runs to 15 residues. CDR3 region: CASSSAGRANEKLFF. CDR3 DNA sequence: TGTGCCAGCAGTTCCGCAGGGCGAGCTAATGAAAAACTGTTTTTT.

In its sample, this clonotype was seen many times. V gene TRBV6-6 combines with J gene TRBJ2-4, with 7 bases that match TRBD1. The CDR3 covers 14 residues. Unmatched junction bases numbered 3, after V lost 6 bases and J lost 1 base. Germline V gene data show CDR1 as MNHNY and CDR2 as SVGAGI (reference sequence). The DNA of the CDR3 is TGTGCCAGCAGGGGACAGATTGCCAAAAACATTCAGTACTTC. This gives the protein CASRGQIAKNIQYF.

This clonotype was recorded a few times. V and J are TRBV10-3 and TRBJ1-4; 9 nucleotides align to TRBD1. J gave up 3 bases and V 6 bases, and 5 bases lay outside the gene matches. The CDR3 totals 15 residues. Germline V lookup: CDR1 ENHRY, CDR2 SYGVKD. The CDR3 nucleotides read TGTGCCATCAGCCGGGACAGGGACCCTAATGAAAAACTGTTTTTT. The encoded protein is CAISRDRDPNEKLFF.

A few counts support this clonotype. The rearrangement joins TRBV5-6 to TRBJ2-7, with TRBD1 matching 7 bases. The CDR3 runs to 14 residues. Germline trimming cut 4 bases from V and 2 bases from J; bases unmatched to any gene: 6. The germline CDR1 and CDR2 sequences are SGHDT and YYEEEE. For the CDR3, the DNA is TGTGCCAGCAGCCGCTGGGACAGACCCTACGAGCAGTACGTC. This encodes CASSRWDRPYEQYV.

The chain couples TRBV5-1 to TRBJ2-2; D gene ambiguous. Per germline, CDR1 SGHRS and CDR2 YFSETQ. This CDR3 contains 14 residues. V lost 2 bases, J lost 6 bases, and 11 bases lay in between. The CDR3 loop is CASSFTSNAGELFF. Here the CDR3 DNA reads TGCGCCAGCAGCTTCACCTCTAATGCCGGGGAGCTGTTTTTT.

This clonotype has only a few counts. The chain has TRBV29-1 and TRBJ2-7; the match to TRBD1 covers 8 bases. This CDR3 region has 15 residues. Per germline, CDR1 SQVTM and CDR2 ANQGSEA. The V segment lost 6 bases and the J segment 1 base; nucleotides outside the gene matches: 11. CDR3 loop: CSVTRGQEESYEQYF. The CDR3 DNA follows: TGCAGCGTCACGCGGGGACAGGAGGAATCCTACGAGCAGTACTTC.

This clonotype appeared a few times. The chain couples TRBV6-5 to TRBJ2-2; 10 bases line up with TRBD1. Germline CDR1 reads MNHEY; CDR2 reads SVGAGI. This CDR3 region has 15 residues. Trimming at V came to 4 bases and at J to 5 bases, leaving 4 bases not matched to a gene. The CDR3 nucleotides read TGTGCCAGCAGTTCCTTGGACAGGGGGACCGGGGAGCTGTTTTTT. Protein sequence: CASSSLDRGTGELFF.

This rearrangement joins TRBV27 to TRBJ2-5, with D perhaps TRBD1 or TRBD2 (7 bases each). V was clipped by 5 bases and J by 4 bases, with 11 bases between them. Germline V lookup: CDR1 MNHEY, CDR2 SMNVEV (reference sequence). The CDR3 covers 13 residues. The CDR3 region is CASSDREGETQYF. The DNA for the CDR3 is TGTGCCAGCAGTGACAGGGAGGGAGAGACCCAGTACTTC.

The rearrangement uses TRBV7-2 and TRBJ2-1; 16 nucleotides align to TRBD2. This CDR3 has 23 residues. J was trimmed by 7 bases and V by 4 bases; bases with no gene match: 25. Germline V gene sequence: CDR1 SGHTA, CDR2 FQGNSA. This CDR3 is CASSSPGLAGGLRTPRRPNEQFF. CDR3 in DNA: TGTGCCAGCAGCTCACCGGGACTAGCGGGGGGGCTCCGGACCCCTCGCCGGCCGAATGAGCAGTTCTTC.

V gene TRBV20-1 combines with J gene TRBJ2-6; a possible D gene is TRBD2 (5 bases). Germline V lookup: CDR1 DFQATT, CDR2 SNEGSKA (reference sequence). The CDR3 has 14 residues. V was shortened by 5 bases and J by 3 bases, with 11 bases between the two germline ends. Written as DNA, the CDR3 is TGCAGTGCTGGGAGACGGTATGGGGCCAACGTCCTGACTTTC. This codes for CSAGRRYGANVLTF.

This clonotype was seen a handful of times. The chain recombines TRBV29-1 with TRBJ1-4, with unresolved D. V gave up 4 bases and J gave up 4 bases, with 13 bases separating them. The CDR3 sequence is 14 residues long. The V gene's germline CDR1 is SQVTM and CDR2 ANQGSEA. For the CDR3, the DNA is TGCAGCGTTGGCGGTCAAAGGGATAATGAAAAACTGTTTTTT. Protein: CSVGGQRDNEKLFF.

J is TRBJ2-1 and V is TRBV3-1, with TRBD1 matching over 7 bases. This CDR3 has 13 amino acids. Germline CDR1 is LGHDT and CDR2 is YNNKEL (reference sequence). With V trimmed by 0 bases and J by 13 bases, 6 bases remained unmatched. In nucleotides, the CDR3 is TGTGCCAGCAGCCAAGACTGGTCAGGGGGACAGTTCTTC. Translation: CASSQDWSGGQFF.

The chain carries TRBV11-2 and TRBJ2-1; 8 positions agree with TRBD1. The CDR3 has 16 residues. The junction had 6 bases not matched to a gene; V was cut back by 2 bases and J by 3 bases. Germline V CDR1 and CDR2: SGHAT, FQNNGV. CDR3 sequence reads: CASSLIRTGLYNEQFF. The CDR3 DNA is TGTGCCAGCAGCTTAATCCGGACAGGGCTCTACAATGAGCAGTTCTTC.

This chain connects TRBV29-1 to TRBJ2-7; the D gene is possibly TRBD1 (6 bases). There are 13 residues in the CDR3. CDR1 SQVTM and CDR2 ANQGSEA come from the germline V gene. Trimming pared 5 bases from V and 2 bases from J, leaving 13 bases between. The CDR3 DNA reads as TGCAGCGTTACGACAGGTTCAACCTACGAGCAGTACGTC. Its translation is CSVTTGSTYEQYV.

This clonotype was seen many times. In nucleotides, the CDR3 is TGCGCCAGCAGCGGGGCAGGGGCAGATGGCTACACCTTC. Residues: CASSGAGADGYTF. The V call is TRBV5-1, the J call TRBJ1-2; perhaps TRBD1 as D (6 bases). This CDR3 contains 13 residues. V was clipped by 4 bases and J by 6 bases, with 13 bases between them. The germline gives CDR1 SGHRS, CDR2 YFSETQ.

The chain combines TRBV4-1 with TRBJ1-2; D is possibly TRBD1 (6 bases). Per the germline V gene, CDR1 is MGHRA and CDR2 is YSYEKL. The CDR3 covers 15 residues. Trimming left V 4 bases short and J 0 bases short, with 12 bases between. CDR3 loop: CASSRGHTTNYGYTF. CDR3 nucleotide sequence: TGCGCCAGCAGCCGGGGACATACTACTAACTATGGCTACACCTTC.

In its sample, this clonotype was seen a few times. This chain uses TRBV4-2 with TRBJ2-3; tentatively, D is TRBD2 (6 bases). Trimming took off 0 bases at V and 4 bases at J, with 14 bases between the two ends. CDR1 and CDR2 (germline): LGHNA, YNFKEQ. The CDR3 runs to 16 residues. CDR3 protein: CASSQDVPSGADTQYF. The CDR3 DNA reads TGTGCCAGCAGCCAAGATGTGCCATCGGGGGCAGATACGCAGTATTTT.

This clonotype was picked up a small number of times. This rearrangement joins TRBV28 to TRBJ1-2; D gene ambiguous. V was trimmed by 6 bases and J by 13 bases, leaving 15 bases between them. Germline V lookup: CDR1 MDHEN, CDR2 SYDVKM. The CDR3 extends over 11 amino acids. The CDR3 bases are TGTGCCAGCAGCCCGGGAAGCGCTTCCACCTTC. This encodes CASSPGSASTF.

V gene TRBV20-1 combines with J gene TRBJ2-6; TRBD1 matches 8 bases. The CDR3 runs 14 residues. Germline-derived CDR1 and CDR2 are DFQATT and SNEGSKA (reference sequence). V lost 5 bases and J lost 2; bases outside the gene matches: 2. In DNA, the CDR3 is TGCAGTGCTCCCAGGGGGCCTGGGGCCAACGTCCTGACTTTC. This encodes CSAPRGPGANVLTF.

The genes are TRBV7-2 and TRBJ2-3; 12 nucleotides line up with TRBD2. In germline, CDR1 is SGHTA, CDR2 FQGNSA. Losses at the gene ends were 5 bases for V and 10 bases for J; bases not matched to a gene: 10. There are 15 residues in the CDR3. The CDR3 protein is CASSATSGGPTAQYF. In nucleotides, the CDR3 is TGTGCCAGCAGCGCGACTAGCGGGGGCCCCACCGCGCAGTATTTT.

This clonotype was seen repeatedly, ten times or more. This chain connects TRBV6-2 or TRBV6-3 to TRBJ1-5; possibly TRBD1 for D (5 bases). V gave up 5 bases and J gave up 0 bases, with 11 bases separating them. The CDR3 totals 15 residues. Germline lookup yields CDR1 MNHEY and CDR2 SVGEGT. CDR3 sequence (DNA): TGTGCCAGCAGTCCTGACAGCTATAGCAATCAGCCCCAGCATTTT. Its protein product is CASSPDSYSNQPQHF.

This clonotype turned up a few times. The V call is TRBV3-1, the J call TRBJ1-3; a possible D gene is TRBD1 (6 bases). This CDR3 has 14 amino acids. Between the trimmed V and J ends, which lost 4 bases and 0 bases, there was a span of 7 bases. The germline V gene has CDR1 LGHDT and CDR2 YNNKEL (reference sequence). CDR3 sequence: CASSRTVSGNTIYF. The DNA for the CDR3 is TGTGCCAGCAGCCGGACAGTCTCTGGAAACACCATATATTTT.